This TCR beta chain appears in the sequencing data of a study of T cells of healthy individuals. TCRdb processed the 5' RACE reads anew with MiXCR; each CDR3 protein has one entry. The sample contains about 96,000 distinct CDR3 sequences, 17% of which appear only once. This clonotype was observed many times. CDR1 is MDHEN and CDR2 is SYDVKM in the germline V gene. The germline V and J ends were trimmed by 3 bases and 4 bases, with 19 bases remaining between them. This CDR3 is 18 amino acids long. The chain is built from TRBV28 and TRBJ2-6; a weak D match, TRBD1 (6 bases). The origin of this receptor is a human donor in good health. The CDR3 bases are TGTGCCAGCAGTTTTTCGGAACAGGGCTTCTCGGGGGCCAACGTCCTGACTTTC. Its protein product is CASSFSEQGFSGANVLTF.